The next 19 T cell receptor beta chains were all read from a single sample in a study of blood T cell repertoires in COVID-19. Method: immunoSEQ multiplex PCR; TCRdb's copy keeps in-frame clones and lacks some. The repertoire consists of about 110,000 clones, with roughly 84% occurring once and the leading ten covering 2.1%. Sequencing was performed on peripheral blood. The receptors were sampled from a human donor in a cohort sampled during active COVID-19.

The V and J genes are TRBV5-1 and TRBJ1-6; maybe TRBD1 (5 bases). V gave up 4 bases and J gave up 6 bases, with 14 bases separating them. This CDR3 contains 15 residues. In germline, CDR1 is SGHRS, CDR2 YFSETQ. CDR3 nucleotide sequence: TGCGCCAGCAGCCTCTCAGGGATGGGTAATTCACCCCTCCACTTT. Translation: CASSLSGMGNSPLHF.

This clone appeared a few times. The V gene is TRBV2, the J gene TRBJ1-2; 7 bases fit TRBD1. This CDR3 region has 18 residues. CDR1 SNHLY and CDR2 FYNNEI come from the germline V gene. V gave up 4 bases and J gave up 2 bases; unmatched junction bases: 16. The CDR3 spells CASSGLSDTETGNYGYTF. CDR3 bases: TGTGCCAGCAGTGGTCTTTCGGATACGGAGACAGGGAACTATGGCTACACCTTC. The entire variable domain, with the rest obtained from reference TRBV2 and TRBJ1-2, is as follows: EPEVTQTPSHQVTQMGQEVILRCVPISNHLYFYWYRQILGQKVEFLVSFYNNEISEKSEIFDDQFSVERPDGSNFTLKIRSTKLEDSAMYFCASSGLSDTETGNYGYTFGSGTRLTVV.

The chain has TRBV6-5 and TRBJ2-7, with 7 bases lining up with TRBD1. J lost 0 bases, V lost 6 bases, and 8 bases had no gene match. The CDR3 has 15 residues. The germline V gene has CDR1 MNHEY and CDR2 SVGAGI. CDR3 sequence: CASRAGTASSYEQYF. CDR3 nucleotides: TGTGCCAGCAGGGCCGGGACAGCGAGCTCCTACGAGCAGTACTTC.

V and J are TRBV28 and TRBJ1-1; 9 positions match TRBD1. Germline-derived CDR1 and CDR2 are MDHEN and SYDVKM. The trim removed 4 bases at V and 0 bases at J, leaving 15 bases unmatched. CDR3 length equals 19 residues. CDR3 coding DNA: TGTGCCAGCAGTTCCCCGCACAGGACAGGGGATATAGTGAACACTGAAGCTTTCTTT. This codes for CASSSPHRTGDIVNTEAFF.

CDR3 bases: TGTGCCAGCAGTCCTAGCGAGGGGAGGTTAAATTCACCCCTCCACTTT. This codes for CASSPSEGRLNSPLHF. The J gene is TRBJ1-6, the V gene TRBV28; perhaps TRBD1 as D (5 bases). CDR1 and CDR2 (germline): MDHEN, SYDVKM. Trimming took off 5 bases at V and 7 bases at J, with 18 bases between the two ends. CDR3 length equals 16 residues.

The rearrangement links TRBV14 to TRBJ2-7; 9 bases match TRBD1. The germline V gene encodes CDR1 SGHDN and CDR2 FVKESK. This CDR3 has 17 residues. The trim removed 5 bases at V and 3 bases at J, leaving 14 bases unmatched. The DNA of the CDR3 is TGTGCCAGCAGCTCGCTAGCCGGGACAGGGTTCAGCTACGAGCAGTACTTC. Residues: CASSSLAGTGFSYEQYF.

The V gene is TRBV7-2, the J gene TRBJ1-3, with 8 bases lining up with TRBD1. CDR3 length: 16 amino acids. Losses at the gene ends were 5 bases for V and 2 bases for J; bases not matched to a gene: 8. Germline V gene lookup returns CDR1 SGHTA and CDR2 FQGNSA. This CDR3 reads CASSPQGASAGNTIYF. The CDR3 DNA reads as TGTGCCAGCAGCCCTCAGGGGGCCTCGGCTGGAAACACCATATATTTT.

This chain links TRBV7-2 with TRBJ2-3; perhaps TRBD2 as D (7 bases). The CDR3 sequence is 13 residues long. The V and J ends lost 6 bases and 14 bases respectively, with 21 bases between them. Germline V gene sequence: CDR1 SGHTA, CDR2 FQGNSA. CDR3 DNA sequence: TGTGCCAGCAGTCGAAATGTGGGAGGGGGTCGGTATTTT. It specifies CASSRNVGGGRYF. Looking up the rest from reference TRBV7-2 and TRBJ2-3 gives the full variable domain: GAGVSQSPSNKVTEKGKDVELRCDPISGHTALYWYRQSLGQGLEFLIYFQGNSAPDKSGLPSDRFSAERTGGSVSTLTIQRTQQEDSAVYLCASSRNVGGGRYFGPGTRLTVL.

This chain connects TRBV6-4 to TRBJ1-2; no clear D gene. The CDR3 is made up of 13 amino acids. In germline, CDR1 is MRHNA, CDR2 SNTAGT. V gave up 3 bases and J gave up 4 bases, with 9 bases separating them. The CDR3 loop is CASSEAEGYGYTF. DNA of the CDR3: TGTGCCAGCAGTGAAGCCGAGGGCTATGGCTACACCTTC.

V usage is TRBV4-1 and J usage is TRBJ2-2; unclear D gene. Germline V gene sequence: CDR1 MGHRA, CDR2 YSYEKL. CDR3 length: 14 residues. The ends were cut back, 2 bases at V and 5 bases at J, with 9 bases in the middle. The CDR3 nucleotides are TGCGCCAGCAGCCAAATCACCCGGACCGGGGAGCTGTTTTTT. Translation gives CASSQITRTGELFF.

The rearrangement links TRBV6-1 to TRBJ2-4; D unresolved. Germline assignment: CDR1 MNHNS and CDR2 SASEGT. There are 16 residues in the CDR3. V was clipped by 1 base and J by 0 bases, with 10 bases between them. As DNA, the CDR3 is TGTGCCAGCAGTGAAGTGGTACTACTAGCCAAAAACATTCAGTACTTC. Its translation: CASSEVVLLAKNIQYF.

The chain recombines TRBV13 with TRBJ1-2; TRBD1 aligns across 7 bases. The CDR3 is 12 residues long. V was pared by 3 bases and J by 8 bases, with 3 bases of the junction left unmatched. The V gene's germline CDR1 is PRHDT and CDR2 FYEKMQ (reference sequence). CDR3 residues: CASSLGTVGYTF. The CDR3 DNA follows: TGTGCCAGCAGCTTGGGGACAGTGGGCTACACCTTC.

This clone appeared once. This sequence joins TRBV28 and TRBJ2-3, with 12 bases fitting TRBD2. V was clipped by 2 bases and J by 5 bases; unmatched bases: 2. Per the germline V gene, CDR1 is MDHEN and CDR2 is SYDVKM. This CDR3 is built from 15 residues. The CDR3 is CASSLGLAGRDTQYF. In DNA, the CDR3 is TGTGCCAGCAGTTTAGGACTAGCGGGAAGAGATACGCAGTATTTT. Looking up the rest from reference TRBV28 and TRBJ2-3 gives the full variable domain: DVKVTQSSRYLVKRTGEKVFLECVQDMDHENMFWYRQDPGLGLRLIYFSYDVKMKEKGDIPEGYSVSREKKERFSLILESASTNQTSMYLCASSLGLAGRDTQYFGPGTRLTVL.

This chain links TRBV3-1 (or the pseudogene TRBV3-2) with TRBJ1-2, with D perhaps TRBD1 (5 bases). V was pared by 0 bases and J by 3 bases, with 14 bases between. This CDR3 region has 16 residues. Germline V CDR1 and CDR2: LGHDT, YNNKEL (reference sequence). CDR3 sequence (DNA): TGTGCCAGCAGCCAAGATATAGGAGGGACCGACTATGGCTACACCTTC. Protein: CASSQDIGGTDYGYTF.

This chain joins TRBV19 and TRBJ2-7; weak D call: TRBD1 (6 bases). Germline lookup yields CDR1 LNHDA and CDR2 SQIVND (reference sequence). V dropped 5 bases and J dropped 2 bases, with 25 bases sitting between them. The CDR3 runs to 18 residues. CDR3 region: CASSAASWTDPIPYEQYF. In nucleotides, the CDR3 is TGTGCCAGTAGTGCTGCTTCCTGGACAGACCCAATTCCCTACGAGCAGTACTTC.

The genes are TRBV3-1 (or the pseudogene TRBV3-2) and TRBJ2-7; tentatively, D is TRBD2 (6 bases). V was cut by 1 base and J by 3 bases, with 16 bases left in between. CDR3 length: 16 residues. The V gene's germline CDR1 is LGHDT and CDR2 YNNKEL (reference sequence). The DNA of the CDR3 is TGTGCCAGCAGCCAAGGAGCGGCGGGATCTTTCTACGAGCAGTACTTC. This gives the protein CASSQGAAGSFYEQYF.

The chain links TRBV5-1 to TRBJ2-1, with TRBD2 identical over 9 bases. J lost 3 bases, V lost 7 bases, and 11 bases had no gene match. Germline lookup yields CDR1 SGHRS and CDR2 YFSETQ. This CDR3 region has 16 residues. The CDR3 loop is CASRAVAGGIYNEQFF. The CDR3 DNA is TGCGCCAGCCGCGCGGTTGCGGGAGGGATCTACAATGAGCAGTTCTTC. Drawing the rest from reference TRBV5-1 and TRBJ2-1, the complete variable domain is KAGVTQTPRYLIKTRGQQVTLSCSPISGHRSVSWYQQTPGQGLQFLFEYFSETQRNKGNFPGRFSGRQFSNSRSEMNVSTLELGDSALYLCASRAVAGGIYNEQFFGPGTRLTVL.

The chain couples TRBV11-1 to TRBJ2-2; D is perhaps TRBD1 (6 bases). V was clipped by 4 bases and J by 0 bases, with 6 bases between them. The CDR3 consists of 14 residues. From germline, CDR1 is SGHAT and CDR2 FQDESV (reference sequence). The DNA for the CDR3 is TGTGCCAGCAGCTGGGACACGAACACCGGGGAGCTGTTTTTT. This gives the protein CASSWDTNTGELFF.

Here the CDR3 DNA reads TGTGCCACCAGCGAACTTAGCGGGGGAGGGGCAGAGACCCAGTACTTC. The encoded protein is CATSELSGGGAETQYF. The chain recombines TRBV15 with TRBJ2-5; 9 bases are a match to TRBD2. This CDR3 has 16 amino acids. The V and J ends lost 5 bases and 4 bases, in that order; junction bases with no gene match: 11. The germline CDR1 and CDR2 sequences are LNHNV and YYDKDF (reference sequence). Based on the CDR3 plus reference TRBV15 and TRBJ2-5, the full variable domain is DAMVIQNPRYQVTQFGKPVTLSCSQTLNHNVMYWYQQKSSQAPKLLFHYYDKDFNNEADTPDNFQSRRPNTSFCFLDIRSPGLGDTAMYLCATSELSGGGAETQYFGPGTRLLVL.